This T cell receptor (beta chain) is drawn from a study of siplizumab effects on memory and regulatory T cells. Study observations and caveats: For mappable alloreactive CD4+ clones, the mean Treg-derived fraction was around 69% with siplizumab and approximately 30% in controls. The study found naive T cells seemingly more diverse than memory cells and seemingly major alloresponse contributors. Sequences below about 10^-5 frequency were poorly captured. As a result, only a minor fraction of alloreactive clones mapped to unstimulated subsets.

Here immunoSEQ multiplex PCR was the method, and the copy in TCRdb shows in-frame clones only, minus some. The table has some 96,000 clones, around 92% seen once. The CDR3 totals 18 residues. The junction had 14 bases not matched to a gene; V was cut back by 4 bases and J by 0 bases. Germline V gene data show CDR1 as MNHNS and CDR2 as SASEGT. A word on this clone: The antigen is unknown.

The TCR comes from a human donor in good health. Sequencing was performed on CD4+ T cells sorted from blood. This sequence joins TRBV6-1 and TRBJ1-2; TRBD1 matches 7 bases. As DNA, the CDR3 is TGTGCCAGCAGTGGGGGACAGACAACCTTCAATGCTAACTATGGCTACACCTTC. Protein: CASSGGQTTFNANYGYTF.